What follows are 2 T cell receptor beta chains derived from one specimen sequenced in a study of T cells in Graves' hyperthyroidism and ophthalmopathy. TCR beta CDR3 regions were amplified from RNA. The TCR CDR3 was amplified in a first-round RT-PCR using the HTBI primer set. TCRdb re-called the multiplex PCR reads with MiXCR, one entry per CDR3 protein. In the table there are 500,000 to 650,000 distinct CDR3 sequences, 14% of which are singletons. Sequences were obtained from blood. These receptors were taken from a woman aged 40 to 50 with Graves' hyperthyroidism.

This clonotype was found a few times. The chain joins TRBV6-1 to TRBJ2-7; a weak D match, TRBD2 (7 bases). CDR1 is MNHNS and CDR2 is SASEGT in the germline V gene. The CDR3 sequence is 14 residues long. Trimming left V 3 bases short and J 8 bases short, with 17 bases between. CDR3 residues: CASSESGGQAKQYF. CDR3 sequence (DNA): TGTGCCAGCAGTGAGTCCGGGGGGCAAGCGAAGCAGTACTTC.

Of note for this clonotype: An end of the junction does not agree with germline; a read error may underlie this. V and J are TRBV7-7 and TRBJ2-2; a weak D match, TRBD1 (5 bases). The germline V gene has CDR1 SSHAT and CDR2 FNYEAQ (reference sequence). The CDR3 sequence is 15 residues long. The CDR3 is CASSEGAGYTGELFF. The CDR3, as DNA: TGTGCTAGCAGCGAAGGGGCAGGGTACACCGGGGAGCTGTTTTTT.